This TCR beta chain was obtained from a study of response to subunit inactivated influenza vaccine. Broader study findings: Few new T cells, the authors suggested, are recruited by each seasonal influenza vaccination.

The CDR3 is 15 amino acids. The germline V gene has CDR1 ENHRY and CDR2 SYGVKD. Trimming removed 2 bases from V and 10 bases from J; junction bases left unmatched: 5. This clonotype showed up just a few times. Its matching antigen is unknown. TCRdb used MiXCR to reprocess the RT-PCR reads, holding one entry per CDR3 protein. The table has about 780,000 distinct CDR3 sequences, approximately 17% seen once. V is TRBV10-3 and J is TRBJ2-1, with 13 bases matching TRBD2. The sequenced sample was PBMCs from blood, obtained 5 days after vaccination. The receptor was derived from a man aged 45-65 years who received an inactivated influenza vaccine. In DNA form, the CDR3 reads TGTGCCATCAGTGAGGGACTAGCGGGAGTATGGGAGCAGTTCTTC. It encodes CAISEGLAGVWEQFF.